Listed below are T cell receptor beta chains from one sample, sequenced in a study of cytomegalovirus exposure and HLA in healthy donors. Data came from immunoSEQ multiplex PCR; TCRdb stores just in-frame clones and leaves some out. The sample includes 200,000 to 250,000 clones, around 80% of them seen just once. What was sequenced was PBMCs. These receptors came from a man aged 45-65 years in good health and CMV-seronegative. The CDR3 runs from the conserved cysteine through the conserved F or W. D genes are given only for firm matches. Expanded clones get a size class; other rows say once, few or many, or leave the size out.

V,D,size,J,DNA,CDR3
TRBV29-1,-,-,TRBJ2-7,TGCAGCGTTGCTTCCAACAGTCCCTACGAGCAGTACTTC,CSVASNSPYEQYF
TRBV5-6,-,once,TRBJ2-7,TGTGCCAGCAGCCTAGACAGACCGAGCTCCTACGAGCAGTACTTC,CASSLDRPSSYEQYF
TRBV27,-,few,TRBJ2-3,TGTGCCAGCAGTTTAACATCAGATACGCAGTATTTT,CASSLTSDTQYF
TRBV9,TRBD1,-,TRBJ2-7,TGTGCCAGCAGCGTAGGGGACAGGCTGAAATCCTACGAGCAGTACTTC,CASSVGDRLKSYEQYF
TRBV19,TRBD1,few,TRBJ1-5,TGTGCCAGTAGTGGACAGGGGGACGCTCAGCCCCAGCATTTT,CASSGQGDAQPQHF
TRBV30,TRBD2,-,TRBJ2-1,TGTGCCTGGAGTTTGGGAGGGAACTACAATGAGCAGTTCTTC,CAWSLGGNYNEQFF
TRBV28,-,-,TRBJ2-5,TGTGCCAGCCATGAATCGGGGAAGGAGACCCAGTACTTC,CASHESGKETQYF
TRBV27,-,-,TRBJ1-1,TGTGCCAGCAGTTTGTTGGGGACACCCTTATCCGCTTTCTTT,CASSLLGTPLSAFF
TRBV28,-,-,TRBJ2-3,TGTGCCAGCAGTTTGTCTGGACAAACCTCAGATACGCAGTATTTT,CASSLSGQTSDTQYF
TRBV6-6,TRBD2,few,TRBJ2-1,TGTGCCAGCAGTTACTCAGCGGGGACTAGCAATGAGCAGTTCTTC,CASSYSAGTSNEQFF
TRBV5-4,TRBD1,-,TRBJ2-7,TGTGCCAGCAGCCCTCCGGGACAGGGCTTCGAGCAGTACTTC,CASSPPGQGFEQYF
TRBV21-1,-,few,TRBJ2-1,TGTGCCAGCAGCAAAAGACTTAGCCGGCCATACAATGAGCAGTTCTTC,CASSKRLSRPYNEQFF
TRBV27,-,-,TRBJ2-5,TGTGCCAGCAGTTTATCAGCGGACGAGACCCAGTACTTC,CASSLSADETQYF
TRBV11-2,-,-,TRBJ2-3,TGTGCCAGCAGCTTAGCTGGAGCAGATACGCAGTATTTT,CASSLAGADTQYF
TRBV7-3,-,-,TRBJ2-7,TGTGCCAGCAGCCCCGGGGGTAGCGGCTCCTACGAGCAGTACTTC,CASSPGGSGSYEQYF
TRBV30,-,-,TRBJ2-5,TGTGCCTGGAGTATCCTCGGGCAGGGGAAAGAGACCCAGTACTTC,CAWSILGQGKETQYF
TRBV27,TRBD1,-,TRBJ1-2,TGTGCCAGCAGATCCTACGGACAGGGCACTAACTATGGCTACACCTTC,CASRSYGQGTNYGYTF
TRBV5-1,TRBD2,once,TRBJ2-7,TGCGCCAGCAGCCCCGGGGGGTCGACCTACGAGCAGTACTTC,CASSPGGSTYEQYF
TRBV5-4,-,few,TRBJ2-7,TGTGCCAGCAGCCGCGAGCGGAGCTCCTCCTACGAGCAGTACTTC,CASSRERSSSYEQYF
TRBV11-3,TRBD1,-,TRBJ1-1,TGTGCCAGCAGCCAAATGACAGGGGAAGCTTTCTTT,CASSQMTGEAFF
TRBV11-2,TRBD2,once,TRBJ2-7,TGTGCCAGCGCGGTGTGGGGAGGGCCCTCTTACGAGCAGTACTTC,CASAVWGGPSYEQYF
TRBV2,-,-,TRBJ2-3,TGTGCCAGCAGTGAATTCCTCCGCACAGATACGCAGTATTTT,CASSEFLRTDTQYF
TRBV5-1,-,-,TRBJ2-1,TGCGCCAGTCAGGGATTATCCTTCAATGAGCAGTTCTTC,CASQGLSFNEQFF
TRBV27,TRBD2,once,TRBJ2-1,TGTGCCAGCAGTTCCCCAGCGGGAGACGAGTACAATGAGCAGTTCTTC,CASSSPAGDEYNEQFF
TRBV27,TRBD1,once,TRBJ2-7,TGTGCCAGCAGTCCCAGACAGGGGGCGAGAAACGAGCAGTACTTC,CASSPRQGARNEQYF
TRBV4-1,-,-,TRBJ2-3,TGCGCCAGCAGCCAAGATGTGCAGGGTAGCACAGATACGCAGTATTTT,CASSQDVQGSTDTQYF
TRBV5-1,-,-,TRBJ2-7,TGCGCCAGCAGCTCCACAGCTTACGAGCAGTACTTC,CASSSTAYEQYF
TRBV5-1,-,-,TRBJ2-6,TGCGCCAGCAGCCTTACAGCCTCTGGGGCCAACGTCCTGACTTTC,CASSLTASGANVLTF